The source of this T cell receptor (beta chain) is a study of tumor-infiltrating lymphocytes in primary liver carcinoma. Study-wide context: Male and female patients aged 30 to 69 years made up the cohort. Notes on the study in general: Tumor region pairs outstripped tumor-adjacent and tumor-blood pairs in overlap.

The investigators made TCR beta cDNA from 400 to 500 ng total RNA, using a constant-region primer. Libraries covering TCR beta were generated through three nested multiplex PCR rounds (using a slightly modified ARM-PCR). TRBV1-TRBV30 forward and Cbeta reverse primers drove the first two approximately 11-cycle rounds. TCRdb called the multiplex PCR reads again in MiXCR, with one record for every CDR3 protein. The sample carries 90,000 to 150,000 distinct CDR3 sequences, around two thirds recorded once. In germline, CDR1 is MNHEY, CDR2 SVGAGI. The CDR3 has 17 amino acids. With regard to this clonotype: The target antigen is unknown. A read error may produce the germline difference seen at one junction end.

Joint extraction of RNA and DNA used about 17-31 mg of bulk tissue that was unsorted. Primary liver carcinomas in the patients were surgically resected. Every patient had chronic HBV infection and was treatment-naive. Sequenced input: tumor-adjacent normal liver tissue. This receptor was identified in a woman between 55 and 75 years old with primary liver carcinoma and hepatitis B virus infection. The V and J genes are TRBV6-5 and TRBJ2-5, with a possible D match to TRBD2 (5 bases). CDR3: CASRYSSPGFNGETQYF. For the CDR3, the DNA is TGTGCCAGCAGATACTCGTCTCCGGGGTTCAACGGGGAGACCCAATACTTC.